The 15 T cell receptor beta chains below were found in one sample sequenced in a study of PD-1 blockade in mismatch repair-deficient tumors. TCRdb keeps only in-frame clones here, not all; method: immunoSEQ multiplex PCR. The sample has tens of thousands of clones, approximately 84% seen once. The material sequenced was peripheral blood, taken 12 weeks after starting pembrolizumab. All receptors come from an adult with mismatch repair-deficient cancer.

The chain combines TRBV5-1 with TRBJ2-1; 8 bases match TRBD1. Germline V gene data show CDR1 as SGHRS and CDR2 as YFSETQ. The CDR3 covers 16 residues. V was pared by 5 bases and J by 6 bases, with 13 bases of the junction left unmatched. This CDR3 reads CASRPGQGGVGNEQFF. CDR3 in DNA: TGCGCCAGCAGACCCGGACAGGGTGGAGTAGGCAATGAGCAGTTCTTC.

Concerning this clone itself: Different DNA sequences within this sample yield the same CDR3. The rearrangement uses TRBV7-2 and TRBJ2-7, with unresolved D. Germline V gene data show CDR1 as SGHTA and CDR2 as FQGNSA. Deletions cut 2 bases from V and 4 bases from J, with 9 bases between. This CDR3 region has 13 residues. In DNA form, the CDR3 reads TGTGCCAGCAGCTTATGGGTGGCTTACGAGCAGTACTTC. This codes for CASSLWVAYEQYF.

This chain joins TRBV5-5 and TRBJ2-5; D call uncertain. Germline-derived CDR1 and CDR2 are SGHKS and YYEKEE (reference sequence). This CDR3 spans 16 amino acids. The V and J ends lost 0 bases and 2 bases respectively, with 14 bases between them. CDR3 sequence reads: CASSLEQFGDQETQYF. In DNA, the CDR3 is TGTGCCAGCAGCTTGGAGCAGTTTGGCGATCAAGAGACCCAGTACTTC.

The chain recombines TRBV19 with TRBJ2-7; 7 positions match TRBD1. Trimming took 5 bases from V and 3 from J; bases not matched to a gene: 7. This CDR3 comprises 14 residues. Germline assignment: CDR1 LNHDA and CDR2 SQIVND (reference sequence). The DNA of the CDR3 is TGTGCCAGTAGTTACCGGGACAGCAACTACGAGCAGTACTTC. Translated, it gives CASSYRDSNYEQYF.

This chain connects TRBV5-6 to TRBJ2-7; 9 bases agree with TRBD1. Germline V CDR1 and CDR2: SGHDT, YYEEEE. There are 16 residues in the CDR3. The V gene end was trimmed by 6 bases and the J gene end by 2 bases; junction bases not matched to a gene: 12. The CDR3 sequence: CASNLFGQGRTYEQYF. The CDR3 bases are TGTGCCAGCAACTTATTCGGACAGGGGCGTACCTACGAGCAGTACTTC.

This clone was detected only a few times. V usage is TRBV19 and J usage is TRBJ1-3; D is uncertain. Germline CDR1 and CDR2: LNHDA and SQIVND (reference sequence). This CDR3 is built from 15 residues. V dropped 4 bases and J dropped 1 base, with 11 bases sitting between them. For the CDR3, the DNA is TGTGCCAGTAGTAGTTCTGTCGGGTCTGGAAACACCATATATTTT. Translated, it gives CASSSSVGSGNTIYF.

This clone was counted only a few times. The rearrangement links TRBV25-1 to TRBJ2-4; the D gene is possibly TRBD1 (6 bases). The V end lost 7 bases, the J end lost 9 bases, and 10 bases lay between the germline ends. Germline CDR1 MGHDK, CDR2 SYGVNS. The CDR3 spans 11 residues. The CDR3 here is CASIQGSIQYF. The CDR3 DNA sequence: TGTGCCAGCATACAGGGATCCATTCAGTACTTC. Combining the CDR3 with reference TRBV25-1 and TRBJ2-4 gives the whole variable domain EADIYQTPRYLVIGTGKKITLECSQTMGHDKMYWYQQDPGMELHLIHYSYGVNSTEKGDLSSESTVSRIRTEHFPLTLESARPSHTSQYLCASIQGSIQYFGAGTRLSVL.

The chain links TRBV21-1 to TRBJ2-1; the table gives TRBD1 as D, unverified against the DNA. TRBV21-1 is deemed a pseudogene. CDR3 length equals 16 residues. CDR3 coding DNA: TGTGCCAGCAGCAAAAGGAGTGGGGACAGGGTACGGTTGGAGTTCTTC. The encoded protein is CASSKRSGDRVRLEFF.

The chain joins TRBV4-1 to TRBJ2-7; D may be TRBD2 (6 bases). The CDR3 has 16 residues. The germline V and J ends were trimmed by 0 bases and 0 bases, with 12 bases remaining between them. Per germline, CDR1 MGHRA and CDR2 YSYEKL. The CDR3 region is CASSQDPGTLSYEQYF. CDR3 DNA: TGCGCCAGCAGCCAAGATCCCGGGACTCTCTCCTACGAGCAGTACTTC.

DNA for the CDR3: TGCGCCAGCAGCCAAGTCCCGGGACTAGCGGTATACAATGAGCAGTTCTTC. Translation gives CASSQVPGLAVYNEQFF. The rearrangement links TRBV4-1 to TRBJ2-1; 11 bases are shared with TRBD2. V lost 1 base, J lost 4 bases, and 6 bases stayed unmatched. The CDR3 consists of 17 residues. Germline CDR1 reads MGHRA; CDR2 reads YSYEKL.

The chain is built from TRBV6-5 and TRBJ1-2; weak D call: TRBD1 (5 bases). The CDR3 covers 13 residues. From germline, CDR1 is MNHEY and CDR2 SVGAGI. V lost 7 bases and J 0 bases, leaving 9 bases between the germline ends. The DNA of the CDR3 is TGTGCCAGCATGCGGGGGGCTAACTATGGCTACACCTTC. This codes for CASMRGANYGYTF.

The rearrangement joins TRBV21-1 to TRBJ1-2; the table's TRBD1 call for D was not verified on the DNA. TRBV21-1 is a recognized pseudogene. The CDR3 has 14 amino acids. CDR3 nucleotide sequence: TGTGCCAGCAGCACCCGGACAGCCCACTATGGCTACACCTTC. As protein: CASSTRTAHYGYTF.

This chain links TRBV29-1 with TRBJ1-1, with TRBD1 matching over 7 bases. V dropped 4 bases and J dropped 0; count of bases not matched to a gene: 17. CDR3 length equals 18 residues. CDR1 SQVTM and CDR2 ANQGSEA come from the germline V gene. CDR3 region: CSVVGAGYRGFMNTEAFF. CDR3 coding DNA: TGCAGCGTTGTAGGGGCGGGTTACAGGGGTTTTATGAACACTGAAGCTTTCTTT.

This clone has only one observation. V is TRBV7-6 and J is TRBJ2-2; 9 bases match TRBD1. The CDR3 length is 17 residues. J was trimmed by 1 base and V by 5 bases; bases with no gene match: 8. The V gene's germline CDR1 is SGHVS and CDR2 FNYEAQ. The CDR3 region is CASSEAGTGKNTGELFF. The CDR3 coding sequence is TGTGCCAGCAGCGAGGCCGGGACAGGGAAGAACACCGGGGAGCTGTTTTTT.

The chain couples TRBV7-9 to TRBJ1-1; TRBD1 matches at 9 bases. Germline-derived CDR1 and CDR2 are SEHNR and FQNEAQ (reference sequence). The V segment lost 5 bases and the J segment 5 bases; nucleotides outside the gene matches: 6. The CDR3 sequence is 14 residues long. CDR3 amino acids: CASSTGDRETEAFF. DNA for the CDR3: TGTGCCAGCAGCACGGGGGACAGGGAAACTGAAGCTTTCTTT.